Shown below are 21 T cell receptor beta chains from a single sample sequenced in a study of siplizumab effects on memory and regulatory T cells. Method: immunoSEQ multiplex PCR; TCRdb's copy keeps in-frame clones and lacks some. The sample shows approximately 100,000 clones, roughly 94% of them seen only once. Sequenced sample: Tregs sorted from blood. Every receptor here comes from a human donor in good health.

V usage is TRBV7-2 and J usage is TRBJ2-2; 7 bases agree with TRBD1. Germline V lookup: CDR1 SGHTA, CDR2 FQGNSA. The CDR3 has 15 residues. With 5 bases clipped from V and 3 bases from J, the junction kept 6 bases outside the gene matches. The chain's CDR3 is CASSLRGPYTGELFF. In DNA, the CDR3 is TGTGCCAGCAGCCTGAGGGGGCCCTACACCGGGGAGCTGTTTTTT.

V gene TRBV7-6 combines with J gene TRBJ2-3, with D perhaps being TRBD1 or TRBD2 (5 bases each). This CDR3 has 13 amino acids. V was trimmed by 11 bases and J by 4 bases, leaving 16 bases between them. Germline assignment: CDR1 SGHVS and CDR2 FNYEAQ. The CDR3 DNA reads TGTGCCCCCCACGGGGTAGGGGCAGATACGCAGTATTTT. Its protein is CAPHGVGADTQYF.

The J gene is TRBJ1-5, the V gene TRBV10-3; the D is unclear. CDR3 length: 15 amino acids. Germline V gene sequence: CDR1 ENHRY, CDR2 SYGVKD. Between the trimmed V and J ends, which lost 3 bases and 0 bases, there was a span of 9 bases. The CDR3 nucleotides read TGTGCCATCAGTGATGGCGGATCTAGCAATCAGCCCCAGCATTTT. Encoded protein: CAISDGGSSNQPQHF.

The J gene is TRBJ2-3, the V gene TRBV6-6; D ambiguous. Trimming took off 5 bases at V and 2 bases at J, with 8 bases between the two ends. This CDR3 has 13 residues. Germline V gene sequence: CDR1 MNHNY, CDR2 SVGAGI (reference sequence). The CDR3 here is CASSDRATDTQYF. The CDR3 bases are TGTGCCAGCAGTGACCGGGCCACAGATACGCAGTATTTT.

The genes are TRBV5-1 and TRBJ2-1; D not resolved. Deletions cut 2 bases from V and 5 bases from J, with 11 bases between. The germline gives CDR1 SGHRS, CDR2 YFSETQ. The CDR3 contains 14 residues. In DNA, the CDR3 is TGCGCCAGCAGCTTCCTAGTGTGGGACAATGAGCAGTTCTTC. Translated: CASSFLVWDNEQFF.

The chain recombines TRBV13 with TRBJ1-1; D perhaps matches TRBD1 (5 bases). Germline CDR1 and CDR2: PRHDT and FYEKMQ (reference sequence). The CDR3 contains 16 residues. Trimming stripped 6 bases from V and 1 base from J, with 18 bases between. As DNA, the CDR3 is TGTGCCAGCAGGATTCAATTGTACAGGAGGAACACTGAAGCTTTCTTT. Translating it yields CASRIQLYRRNTEAFF.

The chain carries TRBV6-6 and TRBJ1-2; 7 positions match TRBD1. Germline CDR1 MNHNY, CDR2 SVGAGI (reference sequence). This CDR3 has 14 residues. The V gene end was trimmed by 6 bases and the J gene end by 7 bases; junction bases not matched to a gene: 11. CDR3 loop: CASRIHGQESGYTF. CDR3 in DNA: TGTGCCAGCAGGATCCACGGACAGGAAAGTGGCTACACCTTC.

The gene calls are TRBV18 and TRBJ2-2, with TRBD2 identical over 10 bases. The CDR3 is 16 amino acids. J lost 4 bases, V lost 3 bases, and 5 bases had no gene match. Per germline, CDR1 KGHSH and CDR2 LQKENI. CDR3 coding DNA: TGTGCCAGCTCACCTCCTAGCGGGGGACGCACCGGGGAGCTGTTTTTT. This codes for CASSPPSGGRTGELFF.

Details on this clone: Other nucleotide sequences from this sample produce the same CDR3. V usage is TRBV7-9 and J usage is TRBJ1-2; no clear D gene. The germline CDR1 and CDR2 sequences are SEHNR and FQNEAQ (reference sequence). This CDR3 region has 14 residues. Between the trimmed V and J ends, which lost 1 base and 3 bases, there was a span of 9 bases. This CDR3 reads CASSLVGGDYGYTF. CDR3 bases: TGTGCCAGCAGCTTAGTTGGAGGAGACTATGGCTACACCTTC.

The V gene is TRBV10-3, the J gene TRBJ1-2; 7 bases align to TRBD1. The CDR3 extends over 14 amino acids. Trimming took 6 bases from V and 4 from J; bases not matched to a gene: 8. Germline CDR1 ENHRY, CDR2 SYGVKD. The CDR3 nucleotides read TGTGCCATCAGAGACCCGGGACAGCTCTATGGCTACACCTTC. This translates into CAIRDPGQLYGYTF.

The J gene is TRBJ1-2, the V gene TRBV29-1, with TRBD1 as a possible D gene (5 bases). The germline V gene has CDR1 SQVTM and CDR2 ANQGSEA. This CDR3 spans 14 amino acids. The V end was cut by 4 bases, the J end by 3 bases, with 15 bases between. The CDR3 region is CSVVIPGKDYGYTF. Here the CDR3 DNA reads TGCAGCGTTGTTATTCCAGGGAAGGACTATGGCTACACCTTC.

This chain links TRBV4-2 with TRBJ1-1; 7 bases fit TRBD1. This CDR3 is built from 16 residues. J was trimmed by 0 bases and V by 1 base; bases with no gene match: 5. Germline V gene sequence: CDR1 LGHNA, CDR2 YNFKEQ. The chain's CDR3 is CASSQAGQVLNTEAFF. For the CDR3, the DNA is TGTGCCAGCAGCCAAGCCGGACAGGTCTTGAACACTGAAGCTTTCTTT.

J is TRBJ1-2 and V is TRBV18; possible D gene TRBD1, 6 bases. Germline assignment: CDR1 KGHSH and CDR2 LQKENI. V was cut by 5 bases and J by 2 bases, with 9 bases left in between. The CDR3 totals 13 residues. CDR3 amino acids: CASSTGTNYGYTF. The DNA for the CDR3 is TGTGCCAGCTCAACAGGGACCAACTATGGCTACACCTTC.

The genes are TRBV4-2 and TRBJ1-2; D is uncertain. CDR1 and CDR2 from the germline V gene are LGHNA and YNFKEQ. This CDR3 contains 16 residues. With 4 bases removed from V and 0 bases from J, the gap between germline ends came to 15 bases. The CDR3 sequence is CASSRELFESNYGYTF. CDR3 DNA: TGTGCCAGCAGCCGAGAACTATTTGAATCTAACTATGGCTACACCTTC.

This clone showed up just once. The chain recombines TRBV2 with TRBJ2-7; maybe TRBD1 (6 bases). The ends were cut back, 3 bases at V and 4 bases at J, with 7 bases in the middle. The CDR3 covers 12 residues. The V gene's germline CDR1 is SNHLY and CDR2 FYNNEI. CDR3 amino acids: CASSDRGYEQYF. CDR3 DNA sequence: TGTGCCAGCAGTGACAGGGGTTACGAGCAGTACTTC.

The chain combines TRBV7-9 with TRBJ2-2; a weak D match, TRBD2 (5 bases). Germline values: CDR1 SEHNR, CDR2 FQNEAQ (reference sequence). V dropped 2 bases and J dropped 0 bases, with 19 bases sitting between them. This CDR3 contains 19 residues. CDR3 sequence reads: CASSLLKTSGTANTGELFF. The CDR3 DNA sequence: TGTGCCAGCAGCTTACTAAAGACTTCGGGAACGGCGAACACCGGGGAGCTGTTTTTT.

CDR3 nucleotides: TGCGCCAGCAGCCCCTCTCTGGCGGCCGGGGAGCTGTTTTTT. Translated: CASSPSLAAGELFF. The J gene is TRBJ2-2, the V gene TRBV5-1; D gene ambiguous. Germline CDR1 reads SGHRS; CDR2 reads YFSETQ. V lost 4 bases to trimming and J lost 6 bases, with 13 bases between them. This CDR3 contains 14 residues. Combining the CDR3 with reference TRBV5-1 and TRBJ2-2 gives the whole variable domain KAGVTQTPRYLIKTRGQQVTLSCSPISGHRSVSWYQQTPGQGLQFLFEYFSETQRNKGNFPGRFSGRQFSNSRSEMNVSTLELGDSALYLCASSPSLAAGELFFGEGSRLTVL.

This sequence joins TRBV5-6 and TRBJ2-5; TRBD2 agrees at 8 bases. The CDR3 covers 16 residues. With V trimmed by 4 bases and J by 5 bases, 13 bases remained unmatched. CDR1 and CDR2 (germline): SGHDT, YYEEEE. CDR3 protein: CASSVYLSGVGETQYF. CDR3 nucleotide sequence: TGTGCCAGCAGCGTTTACCTTAGCGGGGTAGGGGAGACCCAGTACTTC.

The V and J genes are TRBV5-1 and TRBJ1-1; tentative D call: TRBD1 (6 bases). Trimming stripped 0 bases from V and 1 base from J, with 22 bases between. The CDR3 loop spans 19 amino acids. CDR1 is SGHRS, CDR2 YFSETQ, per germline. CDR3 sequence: CASSLGYGGSTGENTEAFF. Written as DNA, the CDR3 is TGCGCCAGCAGCTTGGGATATGGCGGGTCGACAGGCGAGAACACTGAAGCTTTCTTT.

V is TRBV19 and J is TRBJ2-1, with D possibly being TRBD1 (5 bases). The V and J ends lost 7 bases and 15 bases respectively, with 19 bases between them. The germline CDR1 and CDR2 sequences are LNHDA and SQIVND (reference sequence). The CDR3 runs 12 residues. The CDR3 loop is CASKSSLARGFF. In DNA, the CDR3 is TGTGCCAGTAAAAGTTCATTGGCTAGGGGGTTCTTC.

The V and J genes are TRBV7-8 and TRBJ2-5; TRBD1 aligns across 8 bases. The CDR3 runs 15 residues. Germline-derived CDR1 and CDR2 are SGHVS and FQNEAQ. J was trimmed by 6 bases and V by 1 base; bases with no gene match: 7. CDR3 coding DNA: TGTGCCAGCAGCTTAGGGTCAGGGGGCGCGAAGACCCAGTACTTC. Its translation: CASSLGSGGAKTQYF.